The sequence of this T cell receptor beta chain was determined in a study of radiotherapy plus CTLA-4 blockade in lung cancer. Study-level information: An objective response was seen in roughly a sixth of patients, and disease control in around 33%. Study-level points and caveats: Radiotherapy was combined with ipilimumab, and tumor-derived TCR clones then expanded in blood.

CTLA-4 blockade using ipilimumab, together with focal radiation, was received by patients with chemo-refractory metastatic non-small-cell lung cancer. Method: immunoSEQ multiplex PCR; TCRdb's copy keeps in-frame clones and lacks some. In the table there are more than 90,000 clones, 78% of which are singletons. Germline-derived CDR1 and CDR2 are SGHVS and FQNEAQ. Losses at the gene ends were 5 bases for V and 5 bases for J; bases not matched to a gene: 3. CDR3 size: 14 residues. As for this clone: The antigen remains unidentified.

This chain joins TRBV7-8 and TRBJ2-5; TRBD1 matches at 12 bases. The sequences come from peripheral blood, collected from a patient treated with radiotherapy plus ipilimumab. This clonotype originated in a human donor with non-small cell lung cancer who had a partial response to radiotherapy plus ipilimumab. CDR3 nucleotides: TGTGCCAGCAGCCGGGACAGGGGGCAGGAGACCCAGTACTTC. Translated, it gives CASSRDRGQETQYF.